This TCR beta chain was obtained from a study of T cell responses to AZD1222 COVID-19 vaccine. Points from the study as a whole: Two AZD1222 administrations were followed by greater Spike-specific TCR breadth and depth.

As for this clone: What it recognizes is unknown.

This table comes from immunoSEQ multiplex PCR, and its TCRdb copy is limited to in-frame clones, with some not included. The sample has 55,000 to 65,000 clones; around 90% are singletons. The germline V gene encodes CDR1 MDHEN and CDR2 SYDVKM. CDR3 length: 16 residues. The ends lost 4 bases at V and 2 bases at J; junction bases unmatched: 8. The receptor was derived from an adult in good health. The chain is built from TRBV28 and TRBJ1-1; 9 bases match TRBD1. Sequencing was performed on peripheral blood, taken on day 0 of AZD1222 vaccination. In DNA, the CDR3 is TGTGCCAGCAGTTCTCACACACAGGGGGCAAACACTGAAGCTTTCTTT. As protein: CASSSHTQGANTEAFF.